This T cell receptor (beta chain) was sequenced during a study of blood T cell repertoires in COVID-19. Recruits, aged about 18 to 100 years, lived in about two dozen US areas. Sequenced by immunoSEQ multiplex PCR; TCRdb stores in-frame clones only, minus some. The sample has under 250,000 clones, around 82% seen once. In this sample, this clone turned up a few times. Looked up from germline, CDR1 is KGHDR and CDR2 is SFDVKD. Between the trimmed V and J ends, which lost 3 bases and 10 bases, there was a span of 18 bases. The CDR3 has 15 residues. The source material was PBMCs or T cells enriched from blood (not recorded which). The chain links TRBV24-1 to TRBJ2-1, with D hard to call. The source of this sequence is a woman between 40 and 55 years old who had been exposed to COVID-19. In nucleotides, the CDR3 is TGTGCCACCAGTGATCCTCGGCTATCGATGCGGGAGCAGTTCTTC. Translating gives CATSDPRLSMREQFF.